This paragraph reports one T cell receptor (beta chain). Its cognate antigen is unknown. Per germline, CDR1 SGHNT and CDR2 YYREEE (reference sequence). The CDR3 runs to 14 residues. V dropped 2 bases and J dropped 5; count of bases not matched to a gene: 4. Amplification used 60 Vbeta primers and 13 Jbeta primers. Assay: immunoSEQ multiplex PCR; the TCRdb copy retains only in-frame clones and omits some. The repertoire table contains 60,000 to 70,000 clones. This entry comes from a study of cytomegalovirus exposure and HLA in healthy donors. The overall study: An early release of data contained around 80 million unique TCRs, which came from HLA-typed donors.

General study points: Confirmation was obtained in vitro that a few CMV-associated chains are specific for CMV antigens. Within the data, a cluster of highly shared sequence variants was likely a sequencing artifact.

The chain recombines TRBV5-4 with TRBJ2-7; 10 bases fit TRBD2. The sequenced sample consisted of PBMCs. This clonotype was obtained from a man aged 30-40 years in good health and CMV-seropositive. The CDR3 is CASSLAGGPNEQYF. The CDR3, as DNA: TGTGCCAGCAGCTTAGCGGGGGGGCCCAACGAGCAGTACTTC. Supplemented by reference TRBV5-4 and TRBJ2-7, the full variable domain reads ETGVTQSPTHLIKTRGQQVTLRCSSQSGHNTVSWYQQALGQGPQFIFQYYREEENGRGNFPPRFSGLQFPNYSSELNVNALELDDSALYLCASSLAGGPNEQYFGPGTRLTVT.